The 26 T cell receptor beta chains presented below share a single source sample, sequenced in a study of blood T cell repertoires in COVID-19. Here immunoSEQ multiplex PCR was the method, and the copy in TCRdb shows in-frame clones only, minus some. The data hold 150,000 to 200,000 clones, with around four fifths observed a single time. The sequenced sample was peripheral blood. The receptors stem from a woman aged 40 to 50 with COVID-19, enrolled during active disease.

The J gene is TRBJ2-1, the V gene TRBV29-1; weak D call: TRBD1 (6 bases). With 6 bases removed from V and 6 bases from J, the gap between germline ends came to 6 bases. The germline V gene encodes CDR1 SQVTM and CDR2 ANQGSEA. The CDR3 extends over 10 amino acids. CDR3 region: CSVGANEQFF. CDR3 nucleotide sequence: TGCAGCGTGGGGGCCAATGAGCAGTTCTTC.

The genes are TRBV5-6 and TRBJ1-2; D remains ambiguous. The germline gives CDR1 SGHDT, CDR2 YYEEEE. The CDR3 runs 11 residues. V was shortened by 5 bases and J by 8 bases, with 10 bases between the two germline ends. The CDR3 protein is CASSIGNGYTF. As DNA, the CDR3 is TGTGCCAGCAGTATTGGCAACGGCTACACCTTC.

This rearrangement joins TRBV3-1 (or the pseudogene TRBV3-2) to TRBJ1-6; a possible D gene is TRBD1 (5 bases). Trimming removed 1 base at V and 6 bases at J, with 10 bases between. Germline lookup yields CDR1 LGHDT and CDR2 YNNKEL (reference sequence). The CDR3 length is 15 residues. Written as DNA, the CDR3 is TGTGCCAGCAGCCAAGTGTTGGGGCTTAATTCACCCCTCCACTTT. Protein product: CASSQVLGLNSPLHF.

V usage is TRBV7-8 and J usage is TRBJ2-3, with unresolved D. The CDR3 runs to 15 residues. V lost 5 bases, J lost 5 bases, and 17 bases lay in between. Germline CDR1 and CDR2: SGHVS and FQNEAQ. The CDR3, as DNA: TGTGCCAGCAGCCCGAAGAAGCAGGTAGGAGATACGCAGTATTTT. It translates to CASSPKKQVGDTQYF.

This clone was seen just once. The CDR3 region is CASSRGSLTSGAKGTGELFF. The CDR3, as DNA: TGTGCCAGCAGCCGTGGTTCTTTGACTAGCGGGGCTAAAGGCACCGGGGAGCTGTTTTTT. J is TRBJ2-2 and V is TRBV3-1 (or the pseudogene TRBV3-2), with 11 nucleotides matching TRBD2. Germline values: CDR1 LGHDT, CDR2 YNNKEL (reference sequence). J gave up 4 bases and V 4 bases, and 17 bases lay outside the gene matches. The CDR3 is 20 amino acids.

The V gene is TRBV15, the J gene TRBJ2-7, with unresolved D. Germline CDR1 is LNHNV and CDR2 is YYDKDF (reference sequence). This CDR3 is built from 15 residues. The V end lost 0 bases, the J end lost 0 bases, and 9 bases lay between the germline ends. The CDR3 loop is CATSRELTSSYEQYF. The CDR3 coding sequence is TGTGCCACCAGCAGAGAACTCACGAGCTCCTACGAGCAGTACTTC.

The chain carries TRBV27 and TRBJ2-1; 10 nucleotides match TRBD2. This CDR3 has 17 amino acids. J gave up 4 bases and V 2 bases, and 8 bases lay outside the gene matches. CDR1 and CDR2 (germline): MNHEY, SMNVEV (reference sequence). The CDR3 sequence: CASSLRWFSGGYNEQFF. CDR3 coding DNA: TGTGCCAGCAGTTTAAGATGGTTTAGCGGGGGGTACAATGAGCAGTTCTTC.

V is TRBV10-3 and J is TRBJ1-5, with 7 positions matching TRBD1. V shed 2 bases and J 2 bases; nucleotides not matched to a gene: 0. The CDR3 spans 14 residues. The germline CDR1 and CDR2 sequences are ENHRY and SYGVKD. CDR3 DNA sequence: TGTGCCATCAGTGAGGGACAGGGCAATCAGCCCCAGCATTTT. Encoded protein: CAISEGQGNQPQHF.

This clone was detected only once. The chain uses TRBV7-2 and TRBJ2-7; TRBD1 agrees at 9 bases. The V segment lost 3 bases and the J segment 6 bases; nucleotides outside the gene matches: 9. CDR3 length: 15 residues. Germline CDR1 SGHTA, CDR2 FQGNSA. The DNA for the CDR3 is TGTGCCAGCAGCTTCTCTCAACAGGGGGCGTCCGAGCAGTACTTC. As protein: CASSFSQQGASEQYF.

The rearrangement joins TRBV6-5 to TRBJ1-2, with 7 bases identical to TRBD1. In germline, CDR1 is MNHEY, CDR2 SVGAGI. Trimming removed 2 bases from V and 8 bases from J; junction bases left unmatched: 5. The CDR3 sequence is 13 residues long. CDR3 residues: CASSYDRVRGYTF. In DNA, the CDR3 is TGTGCCAGCAGTTACGACAGGGTACGGGGCTACACCTTC.

The chain carries TRBV7-3 and TRBJ2-1, with 12 bases lining up with TRBD2. The CDR3 length is 16 residues. Germline V gene data show CDR1 as SGHTA and CDR2 as FQGTGA. The trim removed 4 bases at V and 5 bases at J, leaving 6 bases unmatched. The CDR3, as DNA: TGTGCCAGCAGCTCCTCTAGCGGGAGGGCGCACAATGAGCAGTTCTTC. The encoded protein is CASSSSSGRAHNEQFF.

The chain combines TRBV6-6 with TRBJ1-5; no reliable D call. The CDR3 has 15 residues. Germline V CDR1 and CDR2: MNHNY, SVGAGI (reference sequence). Trimming stripped 0 bases from V and 2 bases from J, with 8 bases between. CDR3: CASSYSALRNQPQHF. CDR3 nucleotides: TGTGCCAGCAGTTACTCCGCGCTTCGCAATCAGCCCCAGCATTTT.

J is TRBJ1-4 and V is TRBV5-1; unclear D gene. Germline V gene lookup returns CDR1 SGHRS and CDR2 YFSETQ. V shed 4 bases and J shed 0 bases, with 7 bases lying between them. The CDR3 extends over 14 amino acids. The CDR3 region is CASSPGATNEKLFF. Here the CDR3 DNA reads TGCGCCAGCAGCCCGGGAGCAACTAATGAAAAACTGTTTTTT.

This chain uses TRBV5-4 with TRBJ2-5; TRBD1 matches at 7 bases. The V and J ends lost 1 base and 4 bases, in that order; junction bases with no gene match: 7. Germline lookup yields CDR1 SGHNT and CDR2 YYREEE (reference sequence). The CDR3 is made up of 15 amino acids. CDR3 protein: CASSLPRDSLETQYF. DNA for the CDR3: TGTGCCAGCAGCTTGCCCCGGGACAGTTTAGAGACCCAGTACTTC.

This chain joins TRBV11-2 and TRBJ1-4, with D unresolved. The germline CDR1 and CDR2 sequences are SGHAT and FQNNGV. Trimming removed 5 bases from V and 9 bases from J, with 13 bases in between. The CDR3 contains 13 residues. CDR3 in amino acids: CASSVDNSKKLFF. The CDR3 DNA reads TGTGCCAGCAGCGTCGACAATTCTAAAAAACTGTTTTTT. Drawing the rest from reference TRBV11-2 and TRBJ1-4, the complete variable domain is EAGVAQSPRYKIIEKRQSVAFWCNPISGHATLYWYQQILGQGPKLLIQFQNNGVVDDSQLPKDRFSAERLKGVDSTLKIQPAKLEDSAVYLCASSVDNSKKLFFGSGTQLSVL.

The chain links TRBV14 to TRBJ2-3, with TRBD2 matching 9 bases. The trim removed 0 bases at V and 5 bases at J, leaving 6 bases unmatched. Germline V gene data show CDR1 as SGHDN and CDR2 as FVKESK. The CDR3 contains 16 residues. The CDR3 spells CASSQDRGRVGDTQYF. The CDR3 DNA sequence: TGTGCCAGCAGCCAAGATCGCGGGAGGGTTGGAGATACGCAGTATTTT.

The rearrangement uses TRBV5-1 and TRBJ1-5, with D possibly being TRBD1 (6 bases). Trimming took off 4 bases at V and 6 bases at J, with 11 bases between the two ends. The germline V gene encodes CDR1 SGHRS and CDR2 YFSETQ. The CDR3 has 13 residues. Here the CDR3 reads CASSPTTGQPQHF. As DNA, the CDR3 is TGCGCCAGCAGCCCTACGACAGGTCAGCCCCAGCATTTT.

The chain recombines TRBV28 with TRBJ1-2, with a tentative D call TRBD1 (6 bases). The V end was cut by 10 bases, the J end by 6 bases, with 15 bases between. The CDR3 length is 12 residues. The V gene's germline CDR1 is MDHEN and CDR2 SYDVKM. The CDR3 DNA is TGTGCCAACCGGGACATGCGGCATGGCTACACCTTC. This codes for CANRDMRHGYTF.

This clone turned up a few times. The chain recombines TRBV3-1 (or the pseudogene TRBV3-2) with TRBJ1-4; D is unresolved. Trimming took off 3 bases at V and 5 bases at J, with 16 bases between the two ends. The CDR3 has 16 amino acids. Germline values: CDR1 LGHDT, CDR2 YNNKEL (reference sequence). CDR3 protein: CASSHPVERLNEKLFF. The CDR3 nucleotides are TGTGCCAGCAGCCACCCCGTAGAGAGACTAAATGAAAAACTGTTTTTT.

This chain joins TRBV11-2 and TRBJ2-7, with TRBD2 matching 7 bases. This CDR3 is 17 amino acids long. With V trimmed by 3 bases and J by 4 bases, 15 bases remained unmatched. CDR1 SGHAT and CDR2 FQNNGV come from the germline V gene. This CDR3 reads CASSFLGPAGDAYEQYF. The CDR3 DNA is TGTGCCAGCAGCTTCTTGGGACCGGCGGGAGATGCGTACGAGCAGTACTTC.

The CDR3, as DNA: TGTGCCAGCCAAGTGCCGGACAAACGAACCTTTCGTCCCTCGGAAGCTTTCTTT. Its protein product is CASQVPDKRTFRPSEAFF. This chain joins TRBV19 and TRBJ1-1, with a possible D match to TRBD1 (5 bases). This CDR3 has 18 amino acids. Germline CDR1 reads LNHDA; CDR2 reads SQIVND (reference sequence). Between the trimmed V and J ends, which lost 9 bases and 8 bases, there was a span of 34 bases.

This clone was recorded a few times. The V and J genes are TRBV14 and TRBJ2-7; D ambiguous. CDR1 is SGHDN and CDR2 is FVKESK in the germline V gene. The V and J ends lost 1 base and 1 base respectively, with 2 bases between them. CDR3 length: 12 amino acids. The CDR3, as DNA: TGTGCCAGCAGCCAAGCTTCCTACGAGCAGTACTTC. This encodes CASSQASYEQYF.

This sequence joins TRBV11-2 and TRBJ2-7, with a weak D call TRBD1 (5 bases). The CDR3 is 14 residues long. V lost 3 bases, J lost 2 bases, and 11 bases lay in between. Germline V lookup: CDR1 SGHAT, CDR2 FQNNGV. CDR3 nucleotides: TGTGCCAGCAGCTTCAGCGCAGGGACCTACGAGCAGTACTTC. This gives the protein CASSFSAGTYEQYF.

CDR3 nucleotides: TGTGCCAGCAGCTTGAGGGGTCTGAACACTGAAGCTTTCTTT. Amino acid sequence: CASSLRGLNTEAFF. The chain has TRBV5-6 and TRBJ1-1; a possible D gene is TRBD1 (5 bases). Trimming stripped 1 base from V and 0 bases from J, with 7 bases between. Germline V gives CDR1 SGHDT, CDR2 YYEEEE. The CDR3 has 14 amino acids.

The chain carries TRBV18 and TRBJ1-2; 11 nucleotides match TRBD1. Germline CDR1 reads KGHSH; CDR2 reads LQKENI. This CDR3 contains 14 residues. J lost 8 bases, V lost 2 bases, and 4 bases had no gene match. The CDR3 loop reads CASSPGRTGGGYTF. The CDR3, as DNA: TGTGCCAGCTCACCAGGACGGACAGGGGGCGGCTACACCTTC. Looking up the rest from reference TRBV18 and TRBJ1-2 gives the full variable domain: NAGVMQNPRHLVRRRGQEARLRCSPMKGHSHVYWYRQLPEEGLKFMVYLQKENIIDESGMPKERFSAEFPKEGPSILRIQQVVRGDSAAYFCASSPGRTGGGYTFGSGTRLTVV.

The chain couples TRBV24-1 to TRBJ1-2; D unclear. This CDR3 region has 14 residues. V dropped 1 base and J dropped 4 bases, with 9 bases sitting between them. Germline loops: CDR1 KGHDR, CDR2 SFDVKD. CDR3 in DNA: TGTGCCACCAGTGATTTCTCACAGACCTATGGCTACACCTTC. This translates into CATSDFSQTYGYTF.